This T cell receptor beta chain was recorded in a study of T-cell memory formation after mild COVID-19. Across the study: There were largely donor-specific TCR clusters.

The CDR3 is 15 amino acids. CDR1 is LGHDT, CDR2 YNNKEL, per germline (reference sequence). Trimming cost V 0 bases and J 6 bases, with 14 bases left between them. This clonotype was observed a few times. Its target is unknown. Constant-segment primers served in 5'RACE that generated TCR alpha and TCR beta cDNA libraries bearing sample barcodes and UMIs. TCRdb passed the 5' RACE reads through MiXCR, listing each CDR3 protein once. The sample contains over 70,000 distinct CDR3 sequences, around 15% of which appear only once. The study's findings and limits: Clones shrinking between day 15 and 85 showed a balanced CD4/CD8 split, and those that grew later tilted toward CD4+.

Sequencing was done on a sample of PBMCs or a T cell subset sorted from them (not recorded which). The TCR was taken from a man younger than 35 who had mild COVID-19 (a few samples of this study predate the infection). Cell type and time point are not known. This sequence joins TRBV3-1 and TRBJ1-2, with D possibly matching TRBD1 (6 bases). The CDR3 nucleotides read TGTGCCAGCAGCCAAGAAGGAAAGGGGGTGAATGGCTACACCTTC. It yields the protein CASSQEGKGVNGYTF.